Below are 2 T cell receptor beta chains sequenced from a single sample in a study of tumor-infiltrating lymphocytes in primary liver carcinoma. Unsorted bulk tissue of roughly 18-32 mg yielded co-extracted RNA and DNA. cDNA specific to TCR beta was made from around 530 ng of total RNA, with a constant-region primer employed for priming. Nested multiplex PCR, run for three rounds with slightly modified ARM-PCR, yielded TCR beta libraries. The study ran its first two PCR rounds for 9 to 10 cycles each, using TRBV1-TRBV30 forward primers and a C-beta reverse primer. TCRdb processed the multiplex PCR reads anew with MiXCR; each CDR3 protein has one entry. This sample has fewer than 250,000 distinct CDR3 sequences; 70% to 90% occur once, and the top ten carry less than 20%. Input material: tumor tissue from primary liver carcinoma. Receptors originate from a middle-aged man with primary liver carcinoma and hepatitis B virus infection.

Comments on this clonotype: An end of the junction does not agree with germline; a read error may underlie this. V and J are TRBV5-8 and TRBJ2-2, with D possibly TRBD2 on 5 matching bases. Germline V gene lookup returns CDR1 SGHTS and CDR2 YDEGEE. CDR3 length: 14 amino acids. The CDR3 DNA is TGTGCCAGCAGCTCAGCCCTTAACACCGGGGAGCTGGTTTTC. It encodes CASSSALNTGELVF.

This clonotype appeared once. CDR3 loop: CAISEPRTVRAGDLNEQFF. The CDR3 nucleotides are TGTGCCATCAGTGAGCCTCGGACAGTCAGGGCGGGAGACTTGAATGAGCAGTTCTTC. V usage is TRBV10-3 and J usage is TRBJ2-1, with TRBD2 as a possible D gene (7 bases). V lost 2 bases, J lost 7 bases, and 27 bases lay in between. The CDR3 consists of 19 residues. Per germline, CDR1 ENHRY and CDR2 SYGVKD.